These 30 T cell receptor beta chains were sequenced from one sample in a study of OX40 agonist ivuxolimab in advanced cancers. Sequencing was performed with immunoSEQ multiplex PCR; in TCRdb, only in-frame clones are kept and a portion is missing. The sample yields 73,000 or so clones, about 92% seen once. Sequenced material: CD4+ or CD8+ T cells sorted from blood, taken in a trial of the OX40 agonist ivuxolimab. The receptor source for this set is an adult with an advanced solid tumor such as melanoma, head and neck, liver or kidney cancer.

V gene TRBV7-7 combines with J gene TRBJ2-1; 9 bases fit TRBD1. Per germline, CDR1 SSHAT and CDR2 FNYEAQ (reference sequence). The V and J ends lost 2 bases and 0 bases, in that order; junction bases with no gene match: 11. The CDR3 loop spans 19 amino acids. CDR3 in amino acids: CASSLSPGQGSSSYNEQFF. DNA of the CDR3: TGTGCCAGCAGCTTAAGCCCGGGACAGGGTTCCAGCTCCTACAATGAGCAGTTCTTC.

This clone occurred once. V gene TRBV4-3 combines with J gene TRBJ2-2; TRBD1 matches 7 bases. The CDR3 has 15 residues. The germline V gene encodes CDR1 LGHNA and CDR2 YSLEER. The V segment lost 5 bases and the J segment 1 base; nucleotides outside the gene matches: 4. CDR3 region: CASSGWTGNTGELFF. The CDR3 DNA reads TGCGCCAGCAGCGGATGGACAGGGAACACCGGGGAGCTGTTTTTT.

V gene TRBV27 combines with J gene TRBJ2-7; TRBD2 aligns across 7 bases. After removal of 5 bases from V and 5 bases from J, the junction contained 15 bases not matched to a gene. CDR1 is MNHEY and CDR2 is SMNVEV in the germline V gene (reference sequence). The CDR3 is made up of 16 amino acids. DNA for the CDR3: TGTGCCAGCAGTCCCGTGGGGAGGGGTTACGGCGACGAGCAGTACTTC. It codes for CASSPVGRGYGDEQYF.

This clone was seen once. The chain joins TRBV2 to TRBJ1-1; tentative D call: TRBD1 (6 bases). V shed 4 bases and J shed 4 bases, with 10 bases lying between them. This CDR3 contains 13 residues. CDR1 SNHLY and CDR2 FYNNEI come from the germline V gene. The CDR3 loop is CASSGTGSTEAFF. CDR3 sequence (DNA): TGTGCCAGCAGTGGTACAGGGAGCACTGAAGCTTTCTTT.

This clone was detected a few times. The CDR3 DNA sequence: TGTGCCAGCAGTTTCGTCGCGGACAGCAATCAGCCCCAGCATTTT. It codes for CASSFVADSNQPQHF. This rearrangement joins TRBV27 to TRBJ1-5; no clear D. Germline V gene data show CDR1 as MNHEY and CDR2 as SMNVEV (reference sequence). The germline V and J ends were trimmed by 3 bases and 1 base, with 10 bases remaining between them. The CDR3 extends over 15 amino acids.

CDR3 bases: TGTGCCAGCACCCTTACGACAGGAACCTATGGCTACACCTTC. As protein: CASTLTTGTYGYTF. The J gene is TRBJ1-2, the V gene TRBV7-9; D is possibly TRBD1 (6 bases). This CDR3 is built from 14 residues. Per germline, CDR1 SEHNR and CDR2 FQNEAQ (reference sequence). Trimming took 7 bases from V and 4 from J, leaving 16 bases between them.

The rearrangement uses TRBV19 and TRBJ2-3; 11 bases match TRBD2. This CDR3 is 15 amino acids long. Trimming removed 5 bases from V and 3 bases from J; junction bases left unmatched: 4. The germline gives CDR1 LNHDA, CDR2 SQIVND (reference sequence). CDR3 in amino acids: CASSSGLAGTDTQYF. The CDR3 bases are TGTGCCAGTAGTTCCGGACTAGCGGGTACAGATACGCAGTATTTT.

This clone was detected only once. The chain is built from TRBV7-9 and TRBJ1-2; 7 bases are a match to TRBD1. The length of the CDR3 is 13 residues. V lost 3 bases, J lost 3 bases, and 1 base stayed unmatched. The germline V gene has CDR1 SEHNR and CDR2 FQNEAQ (reference sequence). CDR3 in amino acids: CASSFTGDYGYTF. CDR3 sequence (DNA): TGTGCCAGCAGCTTTACAGGGGACTATGGCTACACCTTC.

The chain is built from TRBV2 and TRBJ2-4, with D perhaps matching TRBD1 (5 bases). Trimming took 6 bases from V and 7 from J, leaving 28 bases between them. The CDR3 contains 18 residues. CDR1 and CDR2 (germline): SNHLY, FYNNEI. The CDR3 region has the DNA TGTGCCAGCAGCCCCAGTGGGTTGGACAATCGGAAAGACAACATTCAGTACTTC. This codes for CASSPSGLDNRKDNIQYF.

The chain uses TRBV5-1 and TRBJ2-7; D is undetermined. V was shortened by 4 bases and J by 0 bases, with 14 bases between the two germline ends. Germline V gene data show CDR1 as SGHRS and CDR2 as YFSETQ. This CDR3 comprises 15 residues. The chain's CDR3 is CASSEDSTISYEQYF. In DNA form, the CDR3 reads TGCGCCAGCAGCGAAGACTCAACCATCTCCTACGAGCAGTACTTC.

V gene TRBV18 combines with J gene TRBJ2-7; 7 bases line up with TRBD1. The CDR3 has 15 amino acids. Germline V gene sequence: CDR1 KGHSH, CDR2 LQKENI. Trimming removed 3 bases from V and 3 bases from J; junction bases left unmatched: 8. CDR3 residues: CASSPSRGIRYEQYF. Written as DNA, the CDR3 is TGTGCCAGCTCACCGAGCAGGGGGATTCGCTACGAGCAGTACTTC. Looking up the rest from reference TRBV18 and TRBJ2-7 gives the full variable domain: NAGVMQNPRHLVRRRGQEARLRCSPMKGHSHVYWYRQLPEEGLKFMVYLQKENIIDESGMPKERFSAEFPKEGPSILRIQQVVRGDSAAYFCASSPSRGIRYEQYFGPGTRLTVT.

The chain uses TRBV4-2 and TRBJ1-1; TRBD1 matches 10 bases. The CDR3 consists of 17 residues. Germline V gene sequence: CDR1 LGHNA, CDR2 YNFKEQ. V dropped 3 bases and J dropped 8; count of bases not matched to a gene: 15. In DNA form, the CDR3 reads TGTGCCAGCAGCCATCCCGGCCTGGACAGGGGGAGAGGGGAAGCTTTCTTT. This sequence encodes CASSHPGLDRGRGEAFF.

The chain is built from TRBV6-4 and TRBJ1-2, with D possibly matching TRBD1 (6 bases). This CDR3 contains 15 residues. The ends were cut back, 2 bases at V and 2 bases at J, with 12 bases in the middle. Germline assignment: CDR1 MRHNA and CDR2 SNTAGT. CDR3 in DNA: TGTGCCAGCAGTGACCCCCTGACAGGCAACTATGGCTACACCTTC. The encoded protein is CASSDPLTGNYGYTF.

The V and J genes are TRBV6-5 and TRBJ2-1; no clear D gene. CDR1 is MNHEY, CDR2 SVGAGI, per germline. CDR3 length: 11 amino acids. Trimming took 6 bases from V and 10 from J, leaving 10 bases between them. The CDR3 region has the DNA TGTGCCAGCAGCCCCCCTCCGGAGCAGTTCTTC. Amino acid sequence: CASSPPPEQFF.

The V gene is TRBV27, the J gene TRBJ2-7; D remains ambiguous. V dropped 6 bases and J dropped 3 bases, with 9 bases sitting between them. Germline lookup yields CDR1 MNHEY and CDR2 SMNVEV (reference sequence). The CDR3 runs to 12 residues. The DNA of the CDR3 is TGTGCCAGCAGGTCGTGGGACTACGAGCAGTACTTC. It yields the protein CASRSWDYEQYF.

V gene TRBV15 combines with J gene TRBJ2-7, with D hard to call. The CDR3 runs 14 residues. CDR1 is LNHNV and CDR2 is YYDKDF in the germline V gene (reference sequence). Trimming pared 2 bases from V and 5 bases from J, leaving 13 bases between. The CDR3 loop reads CATSRPTTFNEQYF. Written as DNA, the CDR3 is TGTGCCACCAGCAGACCAACCACCTTTAACGAGCAGTACTTC. The variable domain in full, with the rest retrieved from reference TRBV15 and TRBJ2-7, is DAMVIQNPRYQVTQFGKPVTLSCSQTLNHNVMYWYQQKSSQAPKLLFHYYDKDFNNEADTPDNFQSRRPNTSFCFLDIRSPGLGDTAMYLCATSRPTTFNEQYFGPGTRLTVT.

The chain is built from TRBV19 and TRBJ2-6; a weak D match, TRBD1 (5 bases). This CDR3 region has 15 residues. The germline V gene has CDR1 LNHDA and CDR2 SQIVND (reference sequence). Trimming stripped 1 base from V and 4 bases from J, with 8 bases between. CDR3 DNA sequence: TGTGCCAGTAGTATAGTAGGGGCCGGGGCCAACGTCCTGACTTTC. It yields the protein CASSIVGAGANVLTF.

This chain links TRBV6-5 with TRBJ2-5; D perhaps matches TRBD2 (5 bases). Per the germline V gene, CDR1 is MNHEY and CDR2 is SVGAGI. V was cut by 7 bases and J by 5 bases, with 8 bases left in between. This CDR3 comprises 11 residues. The CDR3 DNA reads TGTGCCAGCACCAGAGGGGAGACCCAGTACTTC. The encoded protein is CASTRGETQYF.

CDR3 residues: CASKVQGGYNEQFF. The CDR3 DNA reads as TGCGCCAGCAAGGTGCAGGGAGGCTACAATGAGCAGTTCTTC. V and J are TRBV4-1 and TRBJ2-1; possibly TRBD2 for D (6 bases). There are 14 residues in the CDR3. Per germline, CDR1 MGHRA and CDR2 YSYEKL. V dropped 7 bases and J dropped 3 bases, with 13 bases sitting between them.

The genes are TRBV19 and TRBJ2-7, with TRBD1 matching 8 bases. The junction had 11 bases not matched to a gene; V was cut back by 6 bases and J by 7 bases. The CDR3 has 14 residues. Germline V gene sequence: CDR1 LNHDA, CDR2 SQIVND (reference sequence). The CDR3 nucleotides are TGTGCCAGTAGCCCCGGACAGGGCGTTGGGGAGCAGTACTTC. Residues: CASSPGQGVGEQYF. Full variable domain (missing parts from reference TRBV19 and TRBJ2-7): DGGITQSPKYLFRKEGQNVTLSCEQNLNHDAMYWYRQDPGQGLRLIYYSQIVNDFQKGDIAEGYSVSREKKESFPLTVTSAQKNPTAFYLCASSPGQGVGEQYFGPGTRLTVT.

The chain recombines TRBV7-6 with TRBJ2-3; either TRBD1 or TRBD2 may fit D (6 bases each). The CDR3 has 16 amino acids. Germline V CDR1 and CDR2: SGHVS, FNYEAQ. The ends were cut back, 2 bases at V and 0 bases at J, with 12 bases in the middle. In nucleotides, the CDR3 is TGTGCCAGCAGCTTAAGTCCGGGGGCTAGCACAGATACGCAGTATTTT. Residues: CASSLSPGASTDTQYF.

This chain joins TRBV6-6 and TRBJ1-4; perhaps TRBD1 as D (6 bases). V was cut by 6 bases and J by 8 bases, with 22 bases left in between. Germline-derived CDR1 and CDR2 are MNHNY and SVGAGI (reference sequence). The CDR3 is made up of 16 amino acids. The CDR3 DNA reads TGTGCCAGCAGCCTCACTCGGGGGGGGCTTGGGGAAAAACTGTTTTTT. Encoded protein: CASSLTRGGLGEKLFF.

The J gene is TRBJ1-2, the V gene TRBV7-9; TRBD1 matches 7 bases. This CDR3 spans 18 amino acids. CDR1 SEHNR and CDR2 FQNEAQ come from the germline V gene (reference sequence). J gave up 7 bases and V 5 bases, and 22 bases lay outside the gene matches. The CDR3 is CASSVGRRIQGVSIGYTF. CDR3 sequence (DNA): TGTGCCAGCAGCGTCGGCCGTAGGATCCAGGGGGTTTCGATTGGCTACACCTTC. The full variable domain, in which reference TRBV7-9 and TRBJ1-2 provide the parts outside the CDR3, is DTGVSQNPRHKITKRGQNVTFRCDPISEHNRLYWYRQTLGQGPEFLTYFQNEAQLEKSRLLSDRFSAERPKGSFSTLEIQRTEQGDSAMYLCASSVGRRIQGVSIGYTFGSGTRLTVV.

V is TRBV29-1 and J is TRBJ2-1; D uncertain. The CDR3 has 14 amino acids. Germline assignment: CDR1 SQVTM and CDR2 ANQGSEA. The V end was cut by 0 bases, the J end by 4 bases, with 10 bases between. The CDR3 is CSVEDTWVYNEQFF. The CDR3, as DNA: TGCAGCGTTGAAGACACGTGGGTATACAATGAGCAGTTCTTC.

The chain uses TRBV10-3 and TRBJ2-1; TRBD2 might be the D (6 bases). This CDR3 contains 14 residues. CDR1 and CDR2 (germline): ENHRY, SYGVKD. Trimming pared 2 bases from V and 7 bases from J, leaving 12 bases between. CDR3 loop: CAISEAGPRNEQFF. CDR3 sequence (DNA): TGTGCCATCAGTGAGGCGGGGCCGAGGAATGAGCAGTTCTTC.

The genes are TRBV27 and TRBJ2-1; 9 bases line up with TRBD1. The CDR3 spans 15 residues. Germline-derived CDR1 and CDR2 are MNHEY and SMNVEV (reference sequence). The junction had 7 bases not matched to a gene; V was cut back by 6 bases and J by 4 bases. CDR3 nucleotide sequence: TGTGCCAGCAGCCTATCGGGACAGGGTTACAATGAGCAGTTCTTC. Translated: CASSLSGQGYNEQFF.

This sequence joins TRBV13 and TRBJ2-7; D is possibly TRBD1 (5 bases). CDR1 and CDR2 (germline): PRHDT, FYEKMQ (reference sequence). V dropped 5 bases and J dropped 7 bases, with 18 bases sitting between them. This CDR3 contains 14 residues. CDR3 region: CASSPGHRPEEQYF. The CDR3 DNA follows: TGTGCCAGCAGCCCAGGACACCGCCCGGAGGAGCAGTACTTC.

The rearrangement links TRBV2 to TRBJ2-1; TRBD1 is a possible D gene (5 bases). Germline CDR1 reads SNHLY; CDR2 reads FYNNEI. V lost 2 bases and J lost 3, with 14 bases in between. The CDR3 has 16 residues. The CDR3, as DNA: TGTGCCAGCAGTGAATCTCCCCCAAGGGGCTACAATGAGCAGTTCTTC. Its translation: CASSESPPRGYNEQFF.

The chain joins TRBV9 to TRBJ1-2; 9 bases are a match to TRBD1. The CDR3 extends over 14 amino acids. Germline V CDR1 and CDR2: SGDLS, YYNGEE. The V and J ends lost 4 bases and 3 bases, in that order; junction bases with no gene match: 4. The CDR3 loop is CASSLGQGDYGYTF. The DNA of the CDR3 is TGTGCCAGCAGCCTGGGACAGGGTGACTATGGCTACACCTTC.

This CDR3 is CASDVATNEKLFF. The CDR3 coding sequence is TGTGCCTCGGACGTTGCAACTAATGAAAAACTGTTTTTT. This chain links TRBV30 with TRBJ1-4; D is undetermined. Germline V gives CDR1 GTSNPN, CDR2 SVGIG (reference sequence). CDR3 length: 13 amino acids. Trimming removed 7 bases at V and 0 bases at J, with 9 bases between.